The present TCR beta chain was sequenced within a study of T cell responses to AZD1222 COVID-19 vaccine. The study's findings and limits: Scientists sampled the repertoires only once the peak T cell response had passed.

Method: immunoSEQ multiplex PCR; TCRdb's copy keeps in-frame clones and lacks some. This repertoire shows 80,000 to 90,000 clones, about 92% found once; its top ten account for 2.5% to 3.5%. Regarding this clone: Its antigen is unidentified.

The V gene's germline CDR1 is MNHEY and CDR2 SVGAGI. The CDR3 sequence is 14 residues long. V was cut by 0 bases and J by 4 bases, with 10 bases left in between. The source was peripheral blood, collected on day 0 of AZD1222 vaccination. The chain links TRBV6-5 to TRBJ2-7; TRBD2 is a possible D gene (5 bases). The receptor's source is an adult in good health. DNA of the CDR3: TGTGCCAGCAGTTACTCACCAGAGGGTTACGAGCAGTACTTC. It encodes CASSYSPEGYEQYF.